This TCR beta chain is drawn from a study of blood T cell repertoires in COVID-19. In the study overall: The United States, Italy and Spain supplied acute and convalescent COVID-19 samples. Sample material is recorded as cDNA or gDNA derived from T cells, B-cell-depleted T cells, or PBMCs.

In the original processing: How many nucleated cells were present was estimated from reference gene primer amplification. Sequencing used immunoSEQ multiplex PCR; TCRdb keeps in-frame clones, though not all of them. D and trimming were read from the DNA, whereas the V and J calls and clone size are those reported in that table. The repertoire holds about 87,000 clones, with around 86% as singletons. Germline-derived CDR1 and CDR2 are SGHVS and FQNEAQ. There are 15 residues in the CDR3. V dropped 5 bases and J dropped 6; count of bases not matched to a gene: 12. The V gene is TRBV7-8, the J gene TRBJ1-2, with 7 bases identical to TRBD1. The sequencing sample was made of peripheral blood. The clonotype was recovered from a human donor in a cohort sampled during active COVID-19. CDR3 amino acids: CASSPRDSREDGYTF. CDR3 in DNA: TGTGCCAGCAGCCCCCGGGACAGCAGGGAGGATGGCTACACCTTC.